This entry features one T cell receptor (beta chain) sequence. In its sample, this clone was seen once. Its binding antigen is unknown. Within one base of it there is no much larger clone, and no base qualities were kept. The time point label, read with the paper, signifies: blood 2 weeks post-SBRT. The treatment or condition label for this specimen denotes: 15 Gy SBRT to primary tumor, nephrectomy 4 weeks later. Serial peripheral blood from radiation-treated patients was sampled at baseline, 2 weeks and 4 weeks after SBRT to track tumor-enriched clonotypes. Renal cell carcinoma with clear cell pathology was present in all patients. Genomic DNA for TCR sequencing was prepared using the QIAamp DNA Blood Mini Kit (Qiagen). Samples were included in the analyses only if all quality control checks were passed. The source of the sample is a study of radiation and T cells in renal cell carcinoma (dated by TCRdb to about 2020). A note on the overall study: Samples came from a clinical trial, in which primary renal cell carcinomas received 15 Gy stereotactic body radiation therapy followed by nephrectomy 4 weeks later. A total of under 60 samples underwent TCR beta sequencing, made up of approximately 26 tumors and some 27 peripheral blood samples. In the roughly 49 samples combined, some 4,000,000 unique CDR3 nucleotide sequences were found, encoding roughly 2.5 million unique CDR3 amino acid sequences. What the authors observed across the whole study: Because no pretreatment tumor biopsies were available, whether clonotypes were present in the tumor at baseline could not be determined. Because the trial had a single-armed design, the trial could not examine how radiation dose or scheduling affected the TCR repertoire. In blood, the top tumor clonotypes increased between baseline and 2 weeks post-radiation and then shrank by 4 weeks, which suggests that tumor-resident clones expanded only transiently. Tracking of blood repertoire dynamics stopped at approximately four weeks after treatment, with no follow-up past that point.

The germline V gene specifies MRHNA as CDR1 and SNTAGT as CDR2. Its CDR3 holds 16 amino acids, cysteine through phenylalanine. The CDR3 DNA has 48 bases and is translated from base 1. Clipping removes 6 bases from V and 6 bases from J, with 11 as the unmatched junction base count. TCR beta libraries were generated from genomic DNA with the immunoSEQ kit, following the manufacturer's recommendations. To prepare the libraries, a first multiplex PCR with proprietary primers was run, followed by a second PCR that added unique barcodes, and a bead cleanup was done after each round. Each sample batch included a kit-provided positive control reaction and a negative control reaction. The final libraries were assessed on an Agilent 4200 TapeStation D1000 ScreenTape, pooled by volume, and quantified by qPCR. Sequencing was performed on an Illumina NextSeq500 with a MidOutput 150-cycle cartridge, and 156 Read1 and 15 Index1 cycles were run with kit custom primers. The pooled library was loaded at around 1 pM with a roughly 20% PhiX control spike-in. The source study handled its data this way. Vendor-processed data were analyzed in R, with a clonotype defined as all T cells sharing the same CDR3 nucleotide sequence. In the clone abundance analyses, frequencies were normalized to the 10,000 most abundant clones in each sample. Public T cell clones, which averaged fewer than five per sample, were removed prior to analysis. Tumor-enriched and baseline blood-enriched clonotypes were defined by at least a 32-fold difference in abundance between compartments. A beta-binomial differential abundance model was used to identify clonotypes that were expanded or contracted between blood time points. Tumor-blood repertoire similarity was measured with the Baroni-Urbani and Buser coefficient, and groups were compared using two-tailed Wilcoxon tests in R. Here the immuneACCESS table is served through TCRdb, limited to in-frame sequences with V and J called. Missing clones are a known gap in these copies; in checked studies unresolved V genes cover under half, and the rest lacks a known reason. That table furnishes V, J and clone size, whereas the DNA furnished D and trimming. The sample table lists approximately 49,000 clones, roughly 80% of them with a count of one. The ten largest clones represent 29% of the sample.

This sequence was found in a woman between 70 and 85 years old with renal cell carcinoma. The rearrangement combines TRBV6-4 with TRBJ2-1; 10 junctional bases match TRBD1. This specimen consisted of blood, obtained from a patient whose treatment included radiotherapy and nephrectomy. The DNA sequence follows: TGTGCCAGCAGCGAGATCCCGGGACAGGGGCCCAATGAGCAGTTCTTC. Translated, it reads CASSEIPGQGPNEQFF.